This T cell receptor beta chain was found in a study of beta chain features in type 1 diabetes. Looking at the study overall: All samples combined gave 95 million to 130 million sorted cells for examination. Broader study findings: Any HLA-type effect on TCRB rearrangement remained unresolved here. VDJ junctions in type 1 diabetes patients carried more deletions and fewer insertions. Shorter TCRB CDR3s, moderately but significantly so, were found in Type 1 diabetes patients in all four CD4+ subsets.

V shed 5 bases, J shed 6 bases, and the junction held 6 bases outside the gene matches. Germline V CDR1 and CDR2: SGHAT, FQNNGV. The CDR3 runs 13 residues. This clone was detected only a few times. Its antigen is not identified. The isolated RNA, all of it, was reverse transcribed, so expressed TCRB transcripts were what got sequenced. Generated by immunoSEQ multiplex PCR, the TCRdb table keeps only in-frame clones and is missing some. In the table there are some 350,000 clones, 8.5% to 10% of which are singletons. This receptor was identified in a man aged 25 to 40 with type 1 diabetes. Sequenced sample: central memory CD4+ T cells from blood. The chain carries TRBV11-2 and TRBJ1-2; 7 bases are shared with TRBD1. CDR3 nucleotide sequence: TGTGCCAGCAGCCCTGGGACAGCCGATGGCTACACCTTC. It specifies CASSPGTADGYTF.